These T cell receptor beta chains were read from a single sample in a study of cytotoxic CD8 clonotypes in ibrutinib-treated CLL. Profiled with immunoSEQ multiplex PCR; TCRdb holds only in-frame clones, not every one. The sample consists of some 200,000 clones, around three quarters of them appearing once. The sequenced sample was PBMCs, obtained after 24 months of ibrutinib treatment. The receptors come from a human donor with chronic lymphocytic leukemia. CDR3s include the opening cysteine and the closing phenylalanine or tryptophan. The D gene is left open where the match is weak. Clone size is not always given. Where it is, it says once, few, many or a class for expanded clones.

TRBV5-1	TRBJ2-2	NA	TRBD1	TGCGCCAGCAGCACCCGGACAGGGCAGTCCGGGGAGCTGTTTTTT	CASSTRTGQSGELFF
TRBV20-1	TRBJ2-7	NA	NA	TGCAGTGCTAGAGAAACTTACGAGCAGTACTTC	CSARETYEQYF
TRBV9	TRBJ2-2	NA	NA	TGTGCCAGCAGCGCTTTAGGAGCGAACACCGGGGAGCTGTTTTTT	CASSALGANTGELFF
TRBV5-6	TRBJ2-7	NA	NA	TGTGCCAGCTGGCGGGGAGCCGGGACCTCCGTGGGGCAGTACTTC	CASWRGAGTSVGQYF
TRBV6-5	TRBJ2-1	NA	TRBD2	TGTGCCACCAGACTAGCGGGTGGCTCCTACAATGAGCAGTTCTTC	CATRLAGGSYNEQFF
TRBV4-3	TRBJ2-1	NA	NA	TGCGCCAGCAGCCCGCGGACCTCGCTTTCTTACAATGAGCAGTTCTTC	CASSPRTSLSYNEQFF
TRBV30	TRBJ2-7	NA	TRBD2	TGTGCCTGGACTAGCGGATCCTACGAGCAGTACTTC	CAWTSGSYEQYF
TRBV15	TRBJ2-3	NA	TRBD2	TGTGCCACCAGCAGAGGTGGCGGGAGTACAGATACGCAGTATTTT	CATSRGGGSTDTQYF
TRBV10-3	TRBJ2-7	few	TRBD1	TGTGCCATCAGCGCTACAGGGGTCGAGCAGTACTTC	CAISATGVEQYF
TRBV30	TRBJ2-1	NA	NA	TGTGCCTGGAGTGGGTTGGGACACCAACACAATGAGCAGTTCTTC	CAWSGLGHQHNEQFF
TRBV18	TRBJ2-1	NA	NA	TGTGCCAGCTCAACCAGCCGGGACGGTGAGCAGTTCTTC	CASSTSRDGEQFF
TRBV4-1	TRBJ2-7	NA	TRBD2	TGCGCCAGCAGGCCCCAACTAGCGGGAGTTTCCGAGCAGTACTTC	CASRPQLAGVSEQYF
TRBV5-4	TRBJ1-4	few	NA	TGTGCCAGCAGCCCCCGGGGGGGGTTGAGTGAAAAACTGTTTTTT	CASSPRGGLSEKLFF
TRBV29-1	TRBJ2-5	NA	NA	TGCAGCGCCGCCCAGGTAGGGGGTGAGACCCAGTACTTC	CSAAQVGGETQYF
TRBV27	TRBJ1-2	NA	NA	TGTGCCAGCAGTTTTGGGCCTAACTATGGCTACACCTTC	CASSFGPNYGYTF
TRBV27	TRBJ2-5	few	NA	TGTGCCAGCAGTCCAGGGCGGGGGCCACAAGAGACCCAGTACTTC	CASSPGRGPQETQYF
TRBV6-6	TRBJ2-7	NA	NA	TGTGCCAGCAGTTACCCCGGGGACGGAAGCTCCTACGAGCAGTACTTC	CASSYPGDGSSYEQYF
TRBV18	TRBJ1-2	NA	TRBD1	TGTGCCAGCTCACGCTCCGGGACAGGGGGGGATCTATGGCTACGGGCCGGCACCTTC	CASSRSGTGGDLWLRAGTF
TRBV6-5	TRBJ1-4	NA	NA	TGTGCCAGCAGTTACAGGGGATGGGAAAAACTGTTTTTT	CASSYRGWEKLFF
TRBV5-4	TRBJ2-7	NA	TRBD2	TGTGCCAGCAGCTTGGTTAGCGGGGGTTCCTACGAGCAGTACTTC	CASSLVSGGSYEQYF
TRBV6-5	TRBJ2-4	once	NA	TGTGCCAGCAGTTACCCCGGGTCCGGGGGAAACATTCAGTACTTC	CASSYPGSGGNIQYF
TRBV7-8	TRBJ1-3	NA	TRBD1	TGTGCCAGCAGCTGGACCGGGACAGGGGGCTTTGGAAACACCATATATTTT	CASSWTGTGGFGNTIYF
TRBV5-1	TRBJ1-1	NA	NA	TGCGCCAGTTTACAGGGAGGCTCCTCCACTGAAGCTTTCTTT	CASLQGGSSTEAFF
TRBV2	TRBJ1-5	NA	NA	TGTGCCAGCAGTGCGCCAGGTTTGGGGGATCAGCCCCAGCATTTT	CASSAPGLGDQPQHF
TRBV2	TRBJ2-3	NA	NA	TGTGCCAGCAGTGTTCAGGGAGGTACTTCAGAAACGCAGTATTTT	CASSVQGGTSETQYF
TRBV20-1	TRBJ2-1	NA	NA	TGCAGTGCATCAAACTACAATGAGCAGTTCTTC	CSASNYNEQFF
TRBV6-1	TRBJ1-2	NA	TRBD1	TGTGCCAGCAGAACAGGGGGCGCCTATGGCTACACCTTC	CASRTGGAYGYTF
TRBV4-3	TRBJ2-7	NA	TRBD1	TGCGCCAGCAGCCAATTTACAGGGGGCTACGAGCAGTACTTC	CASSQFTGGYEQYF
TRBV28	TRBJ1-5	NA	NA	TGTGCCTGCAAGGGGTCGCATAGCAATCAGCCCCAGCATTTT	CACKGSHSNQPQHF
TRBV6-5	TRBJ2-7	NA	TRBD1	TGTGCCAGCAGTTACTCGGGACAGGGAAACTACGAGCAGTACTTC	CASSYSGQGNYEQYF
TRBV28	TRBJ2-1	NA	TRBD2	TGTGCCAGCAGTTTCCCCCCGGCGGGAGGGCCTCATGAGCAGTTCTTC	CASSFPPAGGPHEQFF
TRBV27	TRBJ2-1	few	NA	TGTGCCAGCAGACGCGACAGGACTGAGCAGTTCTTC	CASRRDRTEQFF
TRBV4-1	TRBJ1-2	NA	TRBD1	TGCGCCAGCAGCCAAGGTCCACGCTTCGGACAGGGGGAAGTCGCTAACTATGGCTACACCTTC	CASSQGPRFGQGEVANYGYTF
TRBV18	TRBJ2-1	NA	TRBD2	TGTGCCAGCTCATCAGGAGGAACTAGCGGGAGATACAATGAGCAGTTCTTC	CASSSGGTSGRYNEQFF
TRBV10-1	TRBJ2-3	NA	NA	TGCGCCAGCCAAAAAGAAAGGGTGGGGGCCTTTGCAGATACGCAGTATTTT	CASQKERVGAFADTQYF
TRBV27	TRBJ2-7	NA	NA	TGTGCCAGCAGTCCTAGGCGGCAGCCGGGCCACGAGCAGTACTTC	CASSPRRQPGHEQYF
TRBV7-9	TRBJ2-7	NA	NA	TGTGCCAGCAGCCCTGCCGGGACTTCCGAGCAGTACTTC	CASSPAGTSEQYF
TRBV5-6	TRBJ2-1	NA	NA	TGTGCCAGCAGCTTGGTGGGGGTCCCCTTCTACAATGAGCAGTTCTTC	CASSLVGVPFYNEQFF
TRBV6-5	TRBJ2-5	NA	NA	TGTGCCAGCAGTTACAGGCAACGGCAAGAGACCCAGTACTTC	CASSYRQRQETQYF
TRBV11-2	TRBJ1-2	NA	NA	TGTGCCAGCAGCTTAGTTCGCTCCCGTAACTATGGCTACACCTTC	CASSLVRSRNYGYTF
TRBV6-5	TRBJ2-2	NA	NA	TGTGCCAGCAGTCGAACTAGTGCCGGGGAGCTGTTTTTT	CASSRTSAGELFF
TRBV5-5	TRBJ2-2	NA	NA	TGTGCCAGCAGCTTGCACGGGGGTCGGAACACCGGGGAGCTGTTTTTT	CASSLHGGRNTGELFF
TRBV4-3	TRBJ1-2	NA	NA	TGCGCCAGCAGCCAAGACAGAGACTCGGTATCCTATGGCTACACCTTC	CASSQDRDSVSYGYTF
TRBV29-1	TRBJ1-1	NA	NA	TGCAGCTTGAGGATTGGTACCGAAGCTTTCTTT	CSLRIGTEAFF
TRBV7-9	TRBJ2-5	NA	TRBD1	TGTGCCAGCAGCTTATTCCGACAGGGCCTCCAGACCCAGTACTTC	CASSLFRQGLQTQYF
TRBV2	TRBJ2-7	NA	TRBD2	TGTGCCAGCAGTGAAATTAGCGGGAGTGGAGAGCAGTACTTC	CASSEISGSGEQYF
TRBV14	TRBJ2-7	NA	NA	TGTGCCAGCAGCCAAACCTACGAGCAGTACTTC	CASSQTYEQYF
TRBV4-3	TRBJ2-7	NA	TRBD1	TGCGCCAGCAGCAAGGGGACAGGGGTTTTGAACGAGCAGTACTTC	CASSKGTGVLNEQYF